This passage covers 10 T cell receptor beta chains from one sample sequenced in a study of T cell responses to AZD1222 COVID-19 vaccine. The repertoire was sequenced with immunoSEQ multiplex PCR; TCRdb's copy has only in-frame clones and lacks some. The sample comprises around 190,000 clones, roughly 88% of which are singletons, and around 10% rests with the top ten. The source was peripheral blood, collected 28 days after the second AZD1222 dose. These receptors were taken from an adult who received the AZD1222 COVID-19 vaccine.

This chain connects TRBV6-2 or TRBV6-3 to TRBJ1-5, with 8 nucleotides matching TRBD1. The CDR3 is 14 amino acids. Unmatched junction bases numbered 8, after V lost 6 bases and J lost 7 bases. CDR1 and CDR2 (germline): MNHEY, SVGEGT. The CDR3 coding sequence is TGTGCCAGCAGCCCGACAGGGGTCTACCAGCCCCAGCATTTT. Amino acids: CASSPTGVYQPQHF.

The rearrangement uses TRBV9 and TRBJ2-2, with 7 bases that match TRBD1. Germline assignment: CDR1 SGDLS and CDR2 YYNGEE. The CDR3 is made up of 17 amino acids. Trimming took 4 bases from V and 4 from J; bases not matched to a gene: 13. CDR3 DNA sequence: TGTGCCAGCAGCCAGAGACCGGGACAGCAGATCACCGGGGAGCTGTTTTTT. Its translation is CASSQRPGQQITGELFF. Drawing the rest from reference TRBV9 and TRBJ2-2, the complete variable domain is DSGVTQTPKHLITATGQRVTLRCSPRSGDLSVYWYQQSLDQGLQFLIQYYNGEERAKGNILERFSAQQFPDLHSELNLSSLELGDSALYFCASSQRPGQQITGELFFGEGSRLTVL.

The chain recombines TRBV19 with TRBJ1-1, with D possibly being TRBD1 (5 bases). The ends were cut back, 4 bases at V and 6 bases at J, with 18 bases in the middle. CDR3 length equals 15 residues. Germline assignment: CDR1 LNHDA and CDR2 SQIVND (reference sequence). CDR3 nucleotides: TGTGCCAGTAGTAACGCCAGGGCTCAACACGCTGAAGCTTTCTTT. It codes for CASSNARAQHAEAFF.

The rearrangement links TRBV19 to TRBJ2-1; a weak D match, TRBD2 (6 bases). This CDR3 has 16 amino acids. V was cut by 0 bases and J by 3 bases, with 12 bases left in between. CDR1 LNHDA and CDR2 SQIVND come from the germline V gene (reference sequence). The CDR3 region is CASSIERDWNYNEQFF. DNA for the CDR3: TGTGCCAGTAGTATAGAACGGGACTGGAACTACAATGAGCAGTTCTTC.

This sequence joins TRBV21-1 and TRBJ1-1. TRBV21-1 is deemed a pseudogene. The CDR3 runs 20 residues. This CDR3 is CASSKESGIPKPNEGTEAFF. The CDR3 region has the DNA TGTGCCAGCAGCAAAGAATCGGGCATACCCAAACCTAACGAGGGGACTGAAGCTTTCTTT.

This clone appeared a single time. The chain is built from TRBV19 and TRBJ1-4, with D unclear. The V gene's germline CDR1 is LNHDA and CDR2 SQIVND (reference sequence). The CDR3 covers 16 residues. V was cut by 5 bases and J by 0 bases, with 13 bases left in between. The CDR3 loop is CASSSRRGATNEKLFF. The CDR3 DNA follows: TGTGCCAGTAGTTCCCGACGCGGAGCAACTAATGAAAAACTGTTTTTT.

The chain uses TRBV7-2 and TRBJ2-7, with 8 positions matching TRBD2. The CDR3 has 15 amino acids. The V gene end was trimmed by 0 bases and the J gene end by 4 bases; junction bases not matched to a gene: 5. In germline, CDR1 is SGHTA, CDR2 FQGNSA. The CDR3 spells CASSLAVAGRYEQYF. The CDR3 DNA reads TGTGCCAGCAGCTTAGCGGTAGCGGGGAGGTACGAGCAGTACTTC.

The genes are TRBV9 and TRBJ1-6, with D unclear. The CDR3 covers 12 residues. Germline assignment: CDR1 SGDLS and CDR2 YYNGEE. Trimming took 4 bases from V and 7 from J, leaving 6 bases between them. The CDR3 region is CASSSRNSPLHF. The CDR3 DNA is TGTGCCAGCAGCTCGCGGAATTCACCCCTCCACTTT.

V usage is TRBV5-6 and J usage is TRBJ1-5, with TRBD1 identical over 8 bases. The CDR3 totals 15 residues. Trimming cost V 0 bases and J 6 bases; bases outside gene matches: 5. CDR1 is SGHDT, CDR2 YYEEEE, per germline. The CDR3 DNA reads TGTGCCAGCAGCTTGGACCGACAGGGGCCTCAGCCCCAGCATTTT. Residues: CASSLDRQGPQPQHF.

This clone was seen just once. The sample carries other DNA sequences with the same CDR3. This chain uses TRBV30 with TRBJ1-2; maybe TRBD1 (5 bases). Germline V gives CDR1 GTSNPN, CDR2 SVGIG (reference sequence). This CDR3 has 15 amino acids. V was shortened by 1 base and J by 0 bases, with 12 bases between the two germline ends. CDR3 region: CAWSAGDRPNYGYTF. In nucleotides, the CDR3 is TGTGCCTGGAGTGCCGGGGACCGGCCTAACTATGGCTACACCTTC.